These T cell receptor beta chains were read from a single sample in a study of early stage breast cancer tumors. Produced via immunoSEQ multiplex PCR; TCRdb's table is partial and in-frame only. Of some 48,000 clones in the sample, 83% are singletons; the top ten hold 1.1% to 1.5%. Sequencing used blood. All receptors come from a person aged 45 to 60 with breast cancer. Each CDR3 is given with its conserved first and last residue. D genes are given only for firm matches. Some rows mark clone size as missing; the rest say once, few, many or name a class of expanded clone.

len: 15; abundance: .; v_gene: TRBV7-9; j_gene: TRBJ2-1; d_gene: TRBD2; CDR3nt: TGTGCCAGCAGCTTAGGTAGCGGGTCTTACAATGAGCAGTTCTTC; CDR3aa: CASSLGSGSYNEQFF
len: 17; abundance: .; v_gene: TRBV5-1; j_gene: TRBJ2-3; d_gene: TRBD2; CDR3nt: TGCGCCAGCAGAGAGTTCGTACTAGCGGGGCCCACGAATACGCAGTATTTT; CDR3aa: CASREFVLAGPTNTQYF
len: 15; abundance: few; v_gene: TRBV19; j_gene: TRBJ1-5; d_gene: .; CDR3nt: TGTGCCAGTAGTATTATGGGCTTCGGCAATCAGCCCCAGCATTTT; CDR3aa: CASSIMGFGNQPQHF
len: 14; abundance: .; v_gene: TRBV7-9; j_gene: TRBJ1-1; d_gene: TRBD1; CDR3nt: TGTGCCAGCAGTTCGACAGGGCTTGGGACTGAAGCTTTCTTT; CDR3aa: CASSSTGLGTEAFF
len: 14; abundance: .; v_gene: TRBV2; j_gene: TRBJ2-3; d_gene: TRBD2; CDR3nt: TGTGCCAGCAGGCCGGGACTAGCGGCTGATACGCAGTATTTT; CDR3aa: CASRPGLAADTQYF
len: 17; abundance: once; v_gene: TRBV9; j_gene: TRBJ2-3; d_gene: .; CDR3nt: TGTGCCAGCAGCCCCACCGGGACCACCCTTCGGGGGGATACGCAGTATTTT; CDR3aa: CASSPTGTTLRGDTQYF
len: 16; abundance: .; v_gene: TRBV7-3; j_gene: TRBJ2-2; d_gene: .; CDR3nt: TGTGCCAGCAGCTCCCAGCCTATTACGGTTCCCGGGGAGCTGTTTTTT; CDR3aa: CASSSQPITVPGELFF
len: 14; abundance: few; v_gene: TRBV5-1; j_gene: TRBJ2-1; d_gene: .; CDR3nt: TGCGCCAGCAGCTTGTCGTCCCACCGATCGGAGCAGTTCTTC; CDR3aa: CASSLSSHRSEQFF
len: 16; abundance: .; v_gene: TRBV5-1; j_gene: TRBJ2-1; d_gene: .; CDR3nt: TGCGCCAGCAGCCGGGCCGGAATTGGGTCCTACAATGAGCAGTTCTTC; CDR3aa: CASSRAGIGSYNEQFF
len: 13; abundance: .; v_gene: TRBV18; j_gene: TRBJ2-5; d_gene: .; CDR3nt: TGTGCCAGCTCACCACCGAGTCGAGAGACCCAGTACTTC; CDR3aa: CASSPPSRETQYF
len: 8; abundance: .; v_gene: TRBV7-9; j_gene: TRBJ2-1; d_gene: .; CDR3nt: TGTGCCAGCAGCTCAGAGCTCTTC; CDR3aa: CASSSELF
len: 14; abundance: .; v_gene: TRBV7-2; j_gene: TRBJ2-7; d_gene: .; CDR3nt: TGTGCCAGCAGCCCGGCCTGGGCCTCCTACGAGCAGTACTTC; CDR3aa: CASSPAWASYEQYF
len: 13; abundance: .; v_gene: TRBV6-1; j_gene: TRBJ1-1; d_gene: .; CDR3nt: TGTGCCAGCAGTGACTTGGGCAGCACTGAAGCTTTCTTT; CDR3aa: CASSDLGSTEAFF
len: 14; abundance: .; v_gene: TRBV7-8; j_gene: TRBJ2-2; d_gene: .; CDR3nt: TGTGCCAGCAGCCTCGTAGTATTAGCCGGGGAGCTGTTTTTT; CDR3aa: CASSLVVLAGELFF
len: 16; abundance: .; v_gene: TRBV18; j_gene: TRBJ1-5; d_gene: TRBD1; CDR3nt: TGTGCCAGCTCACCCAAGACAGGGGGCGGCAATCAGCCCCAGCATTTT; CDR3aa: CASSPKTGGGNQPQHF
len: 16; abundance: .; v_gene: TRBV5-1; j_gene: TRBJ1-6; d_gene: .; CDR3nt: TGCGCCAGCAGCTTGGTATCCGGGAGTTATAATTCACCCCTCCACTTT; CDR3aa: CASSLVSGSYNSPLHF
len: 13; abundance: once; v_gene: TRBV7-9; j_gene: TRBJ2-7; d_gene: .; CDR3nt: TGTGCCAGCAGCTTTGGAAACTCCTACGAGCAGTACTTC; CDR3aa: CASSFGNSYEQYF
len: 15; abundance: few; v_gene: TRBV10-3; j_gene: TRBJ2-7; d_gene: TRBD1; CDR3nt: TGTGCCATCAGTCAGGACAGGGGATCCACCTACGAGCAGTACTTC; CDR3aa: CAISQDRGSTYEQYF
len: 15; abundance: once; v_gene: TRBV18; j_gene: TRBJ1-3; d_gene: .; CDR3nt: TGTGCCAGCTCACCCCAAGAGGGCGCACGAAACACCATATATTTT; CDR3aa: CASSPQEGARNTIYF
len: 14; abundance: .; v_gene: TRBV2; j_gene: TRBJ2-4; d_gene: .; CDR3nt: TGTGCCAGCAGTGAAGCGCTAGGGACGCACATTCAGTACTTC; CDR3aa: CASSEALGTHIQYF
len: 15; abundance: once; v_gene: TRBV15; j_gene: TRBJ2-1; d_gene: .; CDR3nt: TGTGCCACCAGCAGAACGCAGGGTTCCTACAATGAGCAGTTCTTC; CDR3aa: CATSRTQGSYNEQFF
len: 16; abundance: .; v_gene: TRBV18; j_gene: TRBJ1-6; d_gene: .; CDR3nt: TGTGCCAGCTCACCCCGGGACACGGCCTTGGATTCACCCCTCCACTTT; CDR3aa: CASSPRDTALDSPLHF
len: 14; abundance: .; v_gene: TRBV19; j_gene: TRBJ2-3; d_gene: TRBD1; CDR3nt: TGTGCCAGTAGTACCAGGACAGGGCCAGATACGCAGTATTTT; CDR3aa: CASSTRTGPDTQYF
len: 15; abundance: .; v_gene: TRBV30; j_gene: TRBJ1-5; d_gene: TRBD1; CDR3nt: TGTGCCTGGAGTCCTACAGGGGGCCGAGGGCAGCCCCAGCATTTT; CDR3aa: CAWSPTGGRGQPQHF
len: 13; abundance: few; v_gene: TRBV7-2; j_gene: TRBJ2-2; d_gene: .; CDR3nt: TGTGCCAGCAGCTTCTTTAGCGCCGGGGAGCTGTTTTTT; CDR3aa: CASSFFSAGELFF
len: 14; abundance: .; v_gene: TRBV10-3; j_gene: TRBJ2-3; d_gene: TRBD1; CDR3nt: TGTGCCACCCGGACAGGGCAAAGCACAGATACGCAGTATTTT; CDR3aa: CATRTGQSTDTQYF
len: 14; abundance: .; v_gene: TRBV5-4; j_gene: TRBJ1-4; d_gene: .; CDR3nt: TGTGCCAGCAGCCCGGACCAAACTAATGAAAAACTGTTTTTT; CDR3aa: CASSPDQTNEKLFF
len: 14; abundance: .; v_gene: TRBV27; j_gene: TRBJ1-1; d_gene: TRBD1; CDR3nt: TGTGCCAGCAGTGACTCGGGACAGTGGTTTGAAGCTTTCTTT; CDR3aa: CASSDSGQWFEAFF
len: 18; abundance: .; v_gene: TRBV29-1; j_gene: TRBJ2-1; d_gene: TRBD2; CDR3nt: TGCAGCGTTGAAGGCTCCCTAGCGGGGGCGAGCTCCTACAATGAGCAGTTCTTC; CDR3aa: CSVEGSLAGASSYNEQFF
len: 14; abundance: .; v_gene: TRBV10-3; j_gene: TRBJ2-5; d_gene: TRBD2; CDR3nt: TGTGCCACAACTAGCGGGAGGGCCCGTGAGACCCAGTACTTC; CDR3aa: CATTSGRARETQYF
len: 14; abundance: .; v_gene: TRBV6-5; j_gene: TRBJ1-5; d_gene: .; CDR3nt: TGTGCCAGCAGTCCGTATCTGAGCAATCAGCCCCAGCATTTT; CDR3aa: CASSPYLSNQPQHF
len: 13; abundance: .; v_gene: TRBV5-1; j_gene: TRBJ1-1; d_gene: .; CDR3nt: TGCGCCAGCAGGCGGAACCTGAACACTGAAGCTTTCTTT; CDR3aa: CASRRNLNTEAFF
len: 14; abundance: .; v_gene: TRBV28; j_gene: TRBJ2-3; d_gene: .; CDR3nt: TGTGCCGCCCCCAGGGCGGGTATCACAGATACGCAGTATTTT; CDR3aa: CAAPRAGITDTQYF
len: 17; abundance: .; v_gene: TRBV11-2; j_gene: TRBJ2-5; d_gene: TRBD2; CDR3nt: TGTGCCAGCAGCTTAGGTCGACTAGCGGGAGGGGGAGAGACCCAGTACTTC; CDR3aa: CASSLGRLAGGGETQYF
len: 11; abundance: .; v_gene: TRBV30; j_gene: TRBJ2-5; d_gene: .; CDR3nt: TGTGCCTGGAGTCCGTCGGGGACCCAGTACTTC; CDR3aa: CAWSPSGTQYF
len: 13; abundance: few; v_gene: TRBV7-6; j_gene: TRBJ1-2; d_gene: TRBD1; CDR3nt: TGTGCCAGCAGCCCCAGGGGGGCTAGTGGCTACACCTTC; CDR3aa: CASSPRGASGYTF
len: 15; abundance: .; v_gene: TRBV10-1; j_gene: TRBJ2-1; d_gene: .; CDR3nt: TGCGCCAGCAGCCGGGGACAACCCCCCTACAATGAGCAGTTCTTC; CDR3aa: CASSRGQPPYNEQFF
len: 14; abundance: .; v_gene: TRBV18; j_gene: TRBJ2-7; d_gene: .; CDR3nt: TGTGCCAGCTCACCCCCCATGGGGTTCTACGAGCAGTACTTC; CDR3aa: CASSPPMGFYEQYF
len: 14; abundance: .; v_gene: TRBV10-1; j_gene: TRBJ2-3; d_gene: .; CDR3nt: TGCGCCAGCAGTGAGTTACAGATCACAGATACGCAGTATTTT; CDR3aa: CASSELQITDTQYF
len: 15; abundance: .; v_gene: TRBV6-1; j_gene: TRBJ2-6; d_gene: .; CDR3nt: TGTGCCAGCAGGACTGAACCCTCTGGGGCCAACGTCCTGACTTTC; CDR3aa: CASRTEPSGANVLTF
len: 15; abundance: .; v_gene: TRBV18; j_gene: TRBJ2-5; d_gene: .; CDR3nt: TGTGCCAGCTCACCGGGGGATCTCGGGGGAGAGACCCAGTACTTC; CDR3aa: CASSPGDLGGETQYF
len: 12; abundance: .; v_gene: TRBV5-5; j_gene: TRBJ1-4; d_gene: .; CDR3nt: TGTGCCAGCAGTCCACAGGATGAAAAACTGTTTTTT; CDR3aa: CASSPQDEKLFF
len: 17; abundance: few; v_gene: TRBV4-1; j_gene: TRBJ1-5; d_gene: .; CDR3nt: TGCGCCAGCAGCTTCAAGGTGGGGGTGTCATGGGATCAGCCCCAGCATTTT; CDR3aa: CASSFKVGVSWDQPQHF
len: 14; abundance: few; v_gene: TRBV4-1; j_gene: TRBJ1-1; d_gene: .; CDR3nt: TGCGCCAGCAGCCAAGACCAATACAGTATTGAGGCTTTCTTT; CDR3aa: CASSQDQYSIEAFF
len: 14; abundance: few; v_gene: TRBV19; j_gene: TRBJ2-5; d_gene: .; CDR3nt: TGTGCCAGTAGTATAGGAGGGAACCAAGAGACCCAGTACTTC; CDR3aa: CASSIGGNQETQYF
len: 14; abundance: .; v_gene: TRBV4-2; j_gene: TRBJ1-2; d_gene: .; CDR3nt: TGTGCCAGCAGCCAGGGTGGAGCTAACTATGGCTACACCTTC; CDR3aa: CASSQGGANYGYTF
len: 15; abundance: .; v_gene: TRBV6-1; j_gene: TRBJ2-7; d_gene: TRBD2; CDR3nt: TGTGCCAGCAGTCCGACAGCCGGGACTAGCTACGAGCAGTACTTC; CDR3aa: CASSPTAGTSYEQYF
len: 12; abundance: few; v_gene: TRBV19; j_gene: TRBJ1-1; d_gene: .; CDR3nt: TGTGCCAGTAGCGGGGAGTACGGTGAAGCTTTCTTT; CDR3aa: CASSGEYGEAFF
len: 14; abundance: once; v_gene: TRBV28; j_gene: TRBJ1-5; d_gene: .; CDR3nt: TGTGCCAGCAGTTTACCCAGGGTGGATCAGCCCCAGCATTTT; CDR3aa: CASSLPRVDQPQHF
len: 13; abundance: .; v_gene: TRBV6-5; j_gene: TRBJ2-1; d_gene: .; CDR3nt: TGTGCCAGCAGGGGCCTGGGACCAGATGAGCAGTTCTTC; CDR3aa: CASRGLGPDEQFF
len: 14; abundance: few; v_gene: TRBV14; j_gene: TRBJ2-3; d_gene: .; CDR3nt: TGTGCCAGCAGCCAAGATTGGGGCACAGATACGCAGTATTTT; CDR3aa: CASSQDWGTDTQYF
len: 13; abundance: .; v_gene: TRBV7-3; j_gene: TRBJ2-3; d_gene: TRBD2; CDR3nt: TGTGCCAGCAGCTCGGCGGGGGGGGCTACGCAGTATTTT; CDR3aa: CASSSAGGATQYF
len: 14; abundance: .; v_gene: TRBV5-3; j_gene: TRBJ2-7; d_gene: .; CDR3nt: TGTGCCAGAAGCTTGTGGCAGGGCTGGCGCGAGCAGTACTTC; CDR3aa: CARSLWQGWREQYF
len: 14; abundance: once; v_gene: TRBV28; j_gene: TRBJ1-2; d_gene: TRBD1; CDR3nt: TGTGCCAGCAGGTCCGGACAGGCGGCGAAAGGCTACACCTTC; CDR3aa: CASRSGQAAKGYTF
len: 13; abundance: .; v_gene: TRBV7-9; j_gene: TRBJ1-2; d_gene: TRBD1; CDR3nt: TGTGCCAGCAGCTTAACAGGGGCGGGAGGCTACACCTTC; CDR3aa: CASSLTGAGGYTF